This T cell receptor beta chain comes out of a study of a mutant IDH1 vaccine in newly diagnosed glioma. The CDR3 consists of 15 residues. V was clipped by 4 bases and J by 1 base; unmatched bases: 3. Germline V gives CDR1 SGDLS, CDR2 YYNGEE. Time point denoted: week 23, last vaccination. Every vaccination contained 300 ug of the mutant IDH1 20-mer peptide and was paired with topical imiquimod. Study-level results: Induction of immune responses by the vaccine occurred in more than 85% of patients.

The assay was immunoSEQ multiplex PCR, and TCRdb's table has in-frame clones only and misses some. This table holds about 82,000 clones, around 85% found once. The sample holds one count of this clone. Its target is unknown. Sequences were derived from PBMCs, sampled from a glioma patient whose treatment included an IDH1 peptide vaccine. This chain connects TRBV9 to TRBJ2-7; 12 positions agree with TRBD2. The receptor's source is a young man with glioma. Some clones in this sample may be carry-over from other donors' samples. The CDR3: CASSPTSGGSYEQYF. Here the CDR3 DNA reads TGTGCCAGCAGCCCGACTAGCGGGGGTTCCTACGAGCAGTACTTC.